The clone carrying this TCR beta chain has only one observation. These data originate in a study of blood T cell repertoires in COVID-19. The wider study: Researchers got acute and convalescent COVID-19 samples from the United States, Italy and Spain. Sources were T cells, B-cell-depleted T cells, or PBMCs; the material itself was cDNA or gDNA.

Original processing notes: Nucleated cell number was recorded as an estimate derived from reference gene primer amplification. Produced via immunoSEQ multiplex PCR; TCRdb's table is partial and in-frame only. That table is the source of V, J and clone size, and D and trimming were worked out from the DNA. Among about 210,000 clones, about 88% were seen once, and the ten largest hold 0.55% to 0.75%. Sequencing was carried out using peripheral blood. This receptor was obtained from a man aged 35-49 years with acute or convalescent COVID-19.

CDR3 sequence: CASNPEVGSTYEQYF. For the CDR3, the DNA is TGTGCCAGCAACCCCGAGGTCGGGTCTACCTACGAGCAGTACTTC. The chain links TRBV2 to TRBJ2-7; D gene uncertain. This CDR3 is built from 15 residues. V was shortened by 7 bases and J by 2 bases, with 18 bases between the two germline ends. Germline V lookup: CDR1 SNHLY, CDR2 FYNNEI.